This T cell receptor beta chain was sequenced for a study of technical replicates of blood from several donors. Trimming removed 1 base from V and 7 bases from J, with 11 bases in between. CDR3 length equals 14 residues. Germline values: CDR1 SEHNR, CDR2 FQNEAQ (reference sequence). Sequenced by immunoSEQ multiplex PCR; TCRdb stores in-frame clones only, minus some. The sample gives 60,000 to 85,000 clones, about 96% of which show up once; roughly 0.19% is in the top ten. Specimen: T cells isolated from PBMCs. The TCR originated in a human donor in good health. The chain recombines TRBV7-9 with TRBJ2-1; possible D gene TRBD2, 6 bases. The CDR3 is CASSLGQGGNEQFF. CDR3 coding DNA: TGTGCCAGCAGCTTAGGGCAGGGAGGAAATGAGCAGTTCTTC.